This T cell receptor beta chain emerged from a study of blood T cell repertoires in COVID-19. Study summary: The cDNA or gDNA used as material had been derived from T cells, B-cell-depleted T cells, or PBMCs.

This clone has only one observation. Per the original methods: Nucleated cell counts were estimated from reference gene primer amplification. Here immunoSEQ multiplex PCR was the method, and the copy in TCRdb shows in-frame clones only, minus some. The V and J calls and the clone size are those of that table, but D and trimming were determined from the DNA. The sample yields 250,000 to 300,000 clones, roughly 90% seen once. Sequencing used peripheral blood. The receptor was derived from a woman aged 25-40 years with COVID-19, enrolled during active disease.

This CDR3 is CASSLDRSNEKLFF. The CDR3 coding sequence is TGCGCCAGCAGCCTGGACAGGAGTAATGAAAAACTGTTTTTT. The chain employs TRBV5-1 and TRBJ1-4, with TRBD1 matching over 7 bases. This CDR3 has 14 residues. V gave up 4 bases and J gave up 4 bases; unmatched junction bases: 4. Per the germline V gene, CDR1 is SGHRS and CDR2 is YFSETQ.